This passage covers 15 T cell receptor beta chains from one sample sequenced in a study of CD8 T cells in Susac syndrome. Random hexamers were used to reverse transcribe the RNA input (about 0.5 to 1 ug). TCRdb reprocessed the immunoSEQ multiplex PCR reads via MiXCR and lists one record per CDR3 protein. The sample has approximately 210,000 distinct CDR3 sequences, less than 95% seen once. Sequences were obtained from CD4+ T cells from PBMCs. These receptors originate from a human donor with Susac syndrome.

This chain's CDR3 is CASSTGPYEQYF. CDR3 in DNA: TGTGCCAGCAGTACCGGTCCCTACGAGCAGTACTTC. The rearrangement joins TRBV5-6 to TRBJ2-7; D is unresolved. V gave up 5 bases and J gave up 2 bases, with 8 bases separating them. The germline gives CDR1 SGHDT, CDR2 YYEEEE. This CDR3 contains 12 residues.

The table lists this clonotype with a few counts. The V gene is TRBV12-3 or TRBV12-4, the J gene TRBJ2-7; possible D gene TRBD2, 6 bases. The CDR3 is 13 residues long. V lost 3 bases and J lost 1, with 7 bases in between. The CDR3 region has the DNA TGTGCCAGCAGTTTCGGGGGTTCCTACGAGCAGTACTTC. Protein: CASSFGGSYEQYF.

The sample holds a few counts of this clonotype. This chain connects TRBV11-2 to TRBJ2-5; D is ambiguous. With 7 bases removed from V and 5 bases from J, the gap between germline ends came to 17 bases. In germline, CDR1 is SGHAT, CDR2 FQNNGV. The CDR3 is 14 amino acids. CDR3: CASTSGLGPETQYF. The CDR3 nucleotides are TGTGCCAGCACCTCGGGCCTCGGGCCGGAGACCCAGTACTTC.

J is TRBJ1-2 and V is TRBV20-1, with unresolved D. Trimming removed 6 bases from V and 2 bases from J, with 10 bases in between. The germline gives CDR1 DFQATT, CDR2 SNEGSKA (reference sequence). The CDR3 has 12 amino acids. The CDR3 is CSAWPDNYGYTF. The CDR3 nucleotides are TGCAGTGCCTGGCCTGACAACTATGGCTACACCTTC.

The rearrangement uses TRBV20-1 and TRBJ1-5; D might be TRBD1 (5 bases). Germline values: CDR1 DFQATT, CDR2 SNEGSKA (reference sequence). Trimming pared 4 bases from V and 2 bases from J, leaving 12 bases between. The CDR3 extends over 14 amino acids. DNA of the CDR3: TGCAGTGCTATGCCAACAGGCGGCAATCAGCCCCAGCATTTT. Protein product: CSAMPTGGNQPQHF.

J is TRBJ1-1 and V is TRBV20-1, with a weak D call TRBD1 (6 bases). The germline V gene encodes CDR1 DFQATT and CDR2 SNEGSKA (reference sequence). Trimming stripped 6 bases from V and 8 bases from J, with 22 bases between. The CDR3 is made up of 14 amino acids. The CDR3 DNA sequence: TGCAGTGCCCATATGGGGGCTTTATCCGGGGAAGCTTTCTTT. It translates to CSAHMGALSGEAFF.

The rearrangement links TRBV18 to TRBJ2-7; either TRBD1 or TRBD2 may supply D (5 bases each). The V end lost 5 bases, the J end lost 2 bases, and 19 bases lay between the germline ends. The CDR3 loop spans 16 amino acids. The germline gives CDR1 KGHSH, CDR2 LQKENI. The CDR3 DNA sequence: TGTGCCAGCTCAGTTACCGGGACCGATGGGACCTACGAGCAGTACTTC. It yields the protein CASSVTGTDGTYEQYF.

The chain combines TRBV12-3 or TRBV12-4 with TRBJ2-2; 9 bases map to TRBD1. V dropped 3 bases and J dropped 2; count of bases not matched to a gene: 1. This CDR3 spans 15 amino acids. The CDR3 here is CASSFTGGNTGELFF. CDR3 DNA: TGTGCCAGCAGTTTTACAGGGGGCAACACCGGGGAGCTGTTTTTT.

The chain is built from TRBV3-1 and TRBJ1-1; TRBD1 matches at 7 bases. Germline V gene lookup returns CDR1 LGHDT and CDR2 YNNKEL (reference sequence). The CDR3 sequence is 15 residues long. Trimming took 0 bases from V and 4 from J; bases not matched to a gene: 5. In nucleotides, the CDR3 is TGTGCCAGCAGCCAAGATCAGGGGGGGGTCACTGAAGCTTTCTTT. Protein: CASSQDQGGVTEAFF.

The chain is built from TRBV29-1 and TRBJ2-3, with a tentative D call TRBD1 (5 bases). The CDR3 has 13 residues. The ends were cut back, 1 base at V and 4 bases at J, with 9 bases in the middle. Germline V gene lookup returns CDR1 SQVTM and CDR2 ANQGSEA. The CDR3 DNA is TGCAGCGTTGAAGGCGCCAGGGCAGATACGCAGTATTTT. It is translated as CSVEGARADTQYF.

The chain employs TRBV2 and TRBJ2-3, with a possible D match to TRBD2 (6 bases). CDR1 SNHLY and CDR2 FYNNEI come from the germline V gene. This CDR3 comprises 16 residues. V lost 7 bases to trimming and J lost 0 bases, with 17 bases between them. The CDR3 bases are TGTGCCAGCAAAGAGAGGGCGGGGACCAGCACAGATACGCAGTATTTT. It yields the protein CASKERAGTSTDTQYF.

CDR3 nucleotides: TGCGCCAGCAGCCACAGTCCAGATCTAGCCAAAAACATTCAGTACTTC. Amino acids: CASSHSPDLAKNIQYF. This chain connects TRBV4-1 to TRBJ2-4; no definite D call. Germline V gives CDR1 MGHRA, CDR2 YSYEKL. This CDR3 region has 16 residues. The germline V and J ends were trimmed by 3 bases and 0 bases, with 12 bases remaining between them.

The V and J genes are TRBV30 and TRBJ1-1, with TRBD1 as a possible D gene (6 bases). Trimming removed 4 bases at V and 1 base at J, with 7 bases between. Germline CDR1 is GTSNPN and CDR2 is SVGIG (reference sequence). The CDR3 sequence is 12 residues long. CDR3 sequence: CAWIGGNTEAFF. The DNA for the CDR3 is TGTGCCTGGATAGGGGGGAACACTGAAGCTTTCTTT.

The rearrangement joins TRBV30 to TRBJ1-2; no clear D gene. The V and J ends lost 2 bases and 3 bases respectively, with 10 bases between them. CDR1 is GTSNPN, CDR2 SVGIG, per germline (reference sequence). This CDR3 spans 13 amino acids. CDR3 loop: CAWSIRTDYGYTF. In DNA, the CDR3 is TGTGCCTGGAGTATTAGGACTGACTATGGCTACACCTTC.

The chain recombines TRBV7-2 with TRBJ2-4, with TRBD1 matching 7 bases. This CDR3 has 17 amino acids. The V gene end was trimmed by 5 bases and the J gene end by 2 bases; junction bases not matched to a gene: 12. Germline CDR1 SGHTA, CDR2 FQGNSA. The CDR3 loop is CASSPTGTALTKNIQYF. In DNA, the CDR3 is TGTGCCAGCAGCCCTACGGGGACAGCCCTAACCAAAAACATTCAGTACTTC.